These 19 T cell receptor beta chains share one sample of origin, sequenced in a study of graft-versus-host responses after intestinal transplantation. These receptors' antigens are unknown. Clones were sequenced by immunoSEQ multiplex PCR, and TCRdb holds only the in-frame ones, with some missing. The sample gives 75,000 to 100,000 clones, around 83% of which show up once; roughly 17% is in the top ten. This specimen consisted of unstimulated CD8+ T cells sorted from spleen or lymph node cells, obtained before intestinal transplant. All receptors come from a human donor who received an intestinal transplant.

The rearrangement uses TRBV6-4 and TRBJ2-1; 14 bases fit TRBD2. CDR1 and CDR2 from the germline V gene are MRHNA and SNTAGT. J lost 8 bases, V lost 2 bases, and 2 bases had no gene match. The CDR3 consists of 15 residues. The CDR3 region is CASSDGTSGSDEQFF. CDR3 nucleotide sequence: TGTGCCAGCAGTGACGGGACTAGCGGGAGCGATGAGCAGTTCTTC.

This clone was counted a few times. The chain has TRBV15 and TRBJ2-1; 12 bases fit TRBD2. The V gene end was trimmed by 4 bases and the J gene end by 8 bases; junction bases not matched to a gene: 6. CDR3 size: 15 residues. Germline V lookup: CDR1 LNHNV, CDR2 YYDKDF (reference sequence). The CDR3: CATSTRLAGEDEQFF. DNA for the CDR3: TGTGCCACCAGCACCCGACTAGCGGGGGAGGATGAGCAGTTCTTC.

J is TRBJ1-1 and V is TRBV7-9; the D gene is possibly TRBD1 (5 bases). The CDR3 extends over 14 amino acids. The ends were cut back, 1 base at V and 5 bases at J, with 11 bases in the middle. CDR1 is SEHNR and CDR2 is FQNEAQ in the germline V gene (reference sequence). The CDR3 is CASSLVGTGTEAFF. The CDR3 nucleotides are TGTGCCAGCAGCTTAGTAGGGACGGGTACTGAAGCTTTCTTT. The full variable domain, completed using reference TRBV7-9 and TRBJ1-1, is DTGVSQNPRHKITKRGQNVTFRCDPISEHNRLYWYRQTLGQGPEFLTYFQNEAQLEKSRLLSDRFSAERPKGSFSTLEIQRTEQGDSAMYLCASSLVGTGTEAFFGQGTRLTVV.

The rearrangement uses TRBV21-1 and TRBJ2-5; TRBD2, the table's D call, lacks a check against the DNA. TRBV21-1 is a pseudogene. The CDR3 has 14 residues. CDR3 in DNA: TGTGCCCGCGGTAGCGGAGAGGACCAAGAGACCCAGTACTTC. Its protein product is CARGSGEDQETQYF.

The V and J genes are TRBV6-4 and TRBJ2-2; D may be TRBD2 (5 bases). CDR3 length equals 13 residues. Trimming left V 5 bases short and J 1 base short, with 5 bases between. Germline-derived CDR1 and CDR2 are MRHNA and SNTAGT. Here the CDR3 reads CASSSGNTGELFF. CDR3 coding DNA: TGTGCCAGCAGTAGCGGGAACACCGGGGAGCTGTTTTTT.

This clone was counted between two and nine times. CDR3 nucleotide sequence: TGTGCCAGCAGTTTATCCACGGGAGGGCAGTACAATGAGCAGTTCTTC. The encoded protein is CASSLSTGGQYNEQFF. The chain has TRBV27 and TRBJ2-1, with 8 nucleotides matching TRBD2. Trimming took 0 bases from V and 4 from J; bases not matched to a gene: 5. The CDR3 is 16 amino acids. The germline CDR1 and CDR2 sequences are MNHEY and SMNVEV (reference sequence).

This rearrangement joins TRBV19 to TRBJ2-7; tentative D call: TRBD2 (5 bases). Germline assignment: CDR1 LNHDA and CDR2 SQIVND (reference sequence). The CDR3 totals 14 residues. The V end was cut by 5 bases, the J end by 1 base, with 12 bases between. CDR3 in DNA: TGTGCCAGTAGTCTTATTACGGGGTCCTACGAGCAGTACTTC. It codes for CASSLITGSYEQYF.

The chain links TRBV28 to TRBJ2-5, with TRBD2 matching over 10 bases. CDR3 length: 18 amino acids. Germline V gene lookup returns CDR1 MDHEN and CDR2 SYDVKM. The junction had 14 bases not matched to a gene; V was cut back by 3 bases and J by 4 bases. The CDR3 DNA reads as TGTGCCAGCAGTTTTCAGGCTAGCGGGGGTGGTATCGGAGAGACCCAGTACTTC. Residues: CASSFQASGGGIGETQYF. The complete variable domain, with remaining parts taken from reference TRBV28 and TRBJ2-5, reads DVKVTQSSRYLVKRTGEKVFLECVQDMDHENMFWYRQDPGLGLRLIYFSYDVKMKEKGDIPEGYSVSREKKERFSLILESASTNQTSMYLCASSFQASGGGIGETQYFGPGTRLLVL.

For this clone: This CDR3 is also generated by other DNA sequences in the sample. This chain joins TRBV2 and TRBJ2-2; possibly TRBD2 for D (6 bases). CDR3 size: 13 residues. Germline V gene sequence: CDR1 SNHLY, CDR2 FYNNEI. The V end was cut by 11 bases, the J end by 5 bases, with 15 bases between. The CDR3 spells CAVRAAGTGELFF. The CDR3 nucleotides read TGTGCCGTGCGGGCGGCGGGGACCGGGGAGCTGTTTTTT. Full variable domain (outside the CDR3, taken from reference TRBV2 and TRBJ2-2): EPEVTQTPSHQVTQMGQEVILRCVPISNHLYFYWYRQILGQKVEFLVSFYNNEISEKSEIFDDQFSVERPDGSNFTLKIRSTKLEDSAMYFCAVRAAGTGELFFGEGSRLTVL.

This rearrangement joins TRBV1 to TRBJ1-5; TRBD1, the D gene given by the table, was not confirmed from the DNA. TRBV1 counts as a pseudogene. CDR3 length: 15 amino acids. CDR3 in amino acids: CTSSQDMGDEQPQHF. The CDR3 DNA reads TGCACCAGCAGCCAAGATATGGGCGACGAACAGCCCCAGCATTTT.

The rearrangement joins TRBV2 to TRBJ2-2; no reliable D call. Germline CDR1 reads SNHLY; CDR2 reads FYNNEI. V gave up 0 bases and J gave up 4 bases, with 9 bases separating them. This CDR3 region has 15 residues. Written as DNA, the CDR3 is TGTGCCAGCAGTGAAGCCTTGGGTGGCACCGGGGAGCTGTTTTTT. It translates to CASSEALGGTGELFF.

The chain uses TRBV6-5 and TRBJ2-7, with a tentative D call TRBD1 (6 bases). V lost 7 bases to trimming and J lost 3 bases, with 10 bases between them. There are 12 residues in the CDR3. CDR1 and CDR2 (germline): MNHEY, SVGAGI. CDR3 amino acids: CASTDSGYEQYF. CDR3 in DNA: TGTGCCAGCACGGACAGCGGCTACGAGCAGTACTTC.

This clone was seen many times. At one boundary the junction diverges from the germline segment, which might be a read error. The sample has other DNA sequences that encode this CDR3 too. The chain recombines TRBV4-1 with TRBJ2-7; no clear D gene. CDR3 size: 15 residues. CDR1 MGHRA and CDR2 YSYEKL come from the germline V gene. CDR3 residues: CASSPPFGPTYEQYF. Written as DNA, the CDR3 is TGTGCCAGCAGCCCCCCGTTTGGGCCAACCTACGAGCAGTACTTC.

This clone was observed a single time. The rearrangement uses TRBV14 and TRBJ2-7; D gene uncertain. The ends were cut back, 3 bases at V and 1 base at J, with 1 base in the middle. The V gene's germline CDR1 is SGHDN and CDR2 FVKESK. The CDR3 is 11 amino acids. CDR3 coding DNA: TGTGCCAGCAGCCAGTCCTACGAGCAGTACTTC. Encoded protein: CASSQSYEQYF.

The genes are TRBV29-1 and TRBJ1-4; D call uncertain. CDR1 is SQVTM, CDR2 ANQGSEA, per germline. The V end was cut by 5 bases, the J end by 8 bases, with 6 bases between. The CDR3 has 10 residues. The chain's CDR3 is CSVHEEKLFF. The CDR3 DNA reads as TGCAGCGTTCATGAGGAAAAACTGTTTTTT.

This chain joins TRBV6-5 and TRBJ1-3; no clear D gene. This CDR3 spans 13 amino acids. CDR1 and CDR2 from the germline V gene are MNHEY and SVGAGI. With 3 bases removed from V and 2 bases from J, the gap between germline ends came to 5 bases. For the CDR3, the DNA is TGTGCCAGCAGTTATCAAACTGGAAACACCATATATTTT. It is translated as CASSYQTGNTIYF.

The rearrangement joins TRBV28 to TRBJ1-2; the D gene is possibly TRBD1 (5 bases). CDR1 is MDHEN, CDR2 SYDVKM, per germline. V lost 6 bases to trimming and J lost 3 bases, with 11 bases between them. The CDR3 is 13 amino acids. CDR3 residues: CASSRDADYGYTF. The DNA of the CDR3 is TGTGCCAGCAGCCGGGACGCCGACTATGGCTACACCTTC.

The gene calls are TRBV6-5 and TRBJ1-2; 11 nucleotides agree with TRBD1. Germline values: CDR1 MNHEY, CDR2 SVGAGI. J was trimmed by 8 bases and V by 5 bases; bases with no gene match: 4. This CDR3 has 13 amino acids. CDR3 DNA: TGTGCCAGCAGTCGAGGACAGGGGGCAGGCTACACCTTC. Protein sequence: CASSRGQGAGYTF.

This clone was observed a few times. This sequence joins TRBV5-6 and TRBJ2-7; the D call may be TRBD1 or TRBD2 (5 bases each). The CDR3 has 15 residues. In germline, CDR1 is SGHDT, CDR2 YYEEEE. V shed 4 bases and J shed 1 base, with 15 bases lying between them. The CDR3 DNA sequence: TGTGCCAGCAGCAGGGACCGCTTCCTTTCCTACGAGCAGTACTTC. This gives the protein CASSRDRFLSYEQYF.